The 28 T cell receptor beta chains presented below share a single source sample, sequenced in a study of T cells after yellow fever vaccination. TCRdb passed the 5' RACE reads through MiXCR, listing each CDR3 protein once. The table has about 58,000 distinct CDR3 sequences, approximately 6.9% seen once; the top ten hold 40%. This specimen consisted of CD8+ T cells sorted from PBMCs, obtained on the day of the first yellow fever vaccination. All receptors derive from a man aged 18 to 30 who received the YFV17D yellow fever vaccine.

This clonotype was seen more than once but under ten times. This CDR3 is CSARGGTGANYGYTF. The CDR3, as DNA: TGCAGTGCTAGAGGAGGGACAGGAGCAAACTATGGCTACACCTTC. The V call is TRBV20-1, the J call TRBJ1-2; 8 bases agree with TRBD1. This CDR3 has 15 residues. With 1 base clipped from V and 2 bases from J, the junction kept 6 bases outside the gene matches. Germline V lookup: CDR1 DFQATT, CDR2 SNEGSKA (reference sequence).

This clonotype has ten or more counts. The rearrangement links TRBV29-1 to TRBJ2-2, with D possibly TRBD1 on 5 matching bases. CDR1 is SQVTM and CDR2 is ANQGSEA in the germline V gene. With 5 bases removed from V and 1 base from J, the gap between germline ends came to 8 bases. The CDR3 runs to 13 residues. The CDR3 loop is CSVWTKNTGELFF. CDR3 sequence (DNA): TGCAGCGTTTGGACAAAGAACACCGGGGAGCTGTTTTTT.

The chain is built from TRBV14 and TRBJ2-5, with D perhaps matching TRBD1 or TRBD2 (5 bases each). The V gene's germline CDR1 is SGHDN and CDR2 FVKESK. This CDR3 is built from 14 residues. Trimming removed 2 bases from V and 3 bases from J, with 10 bases in between. CDR3 in DNA: TGTGCCAGCAGCCAACTGGGACGGAAAGAGACCCAGTACTTC. It specifies CASSQLGRKETQYF. The whole variable domain, filled in from reference TRBV14 and TRBJ2-5, reads EAGVTQFPSHSVIEKGQTVTLRCDPISGHDNLYWYRRVMGKEIKFLLHFVKESKQDESGMPNNRFLAERTGGTYSTLKVQPAELEDSGVYFCASSQLGRKETQYFGPGTRLLVL.

Concerning this clonotype: At one end, the junction sequence differs from germline, possibly due to a read error. This sequence joins TRBV9 and TRBJ2-4; perhaps TRBD1 as D (6 bases). This CDR3 has 19 residues. Germline assignment: CDR1 SGDLS and CDR2 YYNGEE. The CDR3 DNA reads as TGTGCCAGCAGCGTAGGACAGGTCCGACACCCAAAAGCCGAAAACATTCAGTACTTC. This gives the protein CASSVGQVRHPKAENIQYF. Together with reference TRBV9 and TRBJ2-4, the CDR3 gives the full variable domain: DSGVTQTPKHLITATGQRVTLRCSPRSGDLSVYWYQQSLDQGLQFLIQYYNGEERAKGNILERFSAQQFPDLHSELNLSSLELGDSALYFCASSVGQVRHPKAENIQYFGAGTRLSVL.

This clonotype was detected only a few times. The J gene is TRBJ2-1, the V gene TRBV28, with TRBD1 identical over 8 bases. The CDR3 covers 15 residues. Germline values: CDR1 MDHEN, CDR2 SYDVKM. V dropped 5 bases and J dropped 3; count of bases not matched to a gene: 6. The CDR3 DNA reads as TGTGCCAGCAGTCCAACAGGGGGATACTACAATGAGCAGTTCTTC. This gives the protein CASSPTGGYYNEQFF.

At least ten counts were recorded for this clonotype. This chain links TRBV11-2 with TRBJ2-7; TRBD1 agrees at 7 bases. The germline gives CDR1 SGHAT, CDR2 FQNNGV. The CDR3 is 14 residues long. V was clipped by 5 bases and J by 2 bases; unmatched bases: 6. The CDR3 DNA is TGTGCCAGCAGCAGTTGGGACAGAGCCTACGAGCAGTACGTC. The encoded protein is CASSSWDRAYEQYV.

In this sample, this clonotype turned up once. A much larger clone lies one base from this, so it may be a read error. The V and J genes are TRBV4-1 and TRBJ2-1; D gene unclear. The CDR3 sequence is 16 residues long. From germline, CDR1 is MGHRA and CDR2 YSYEKL. The CDR3 sequence is CARSQATVRSYNEQFF. The CDR3 nucleotides read TGCGCCAGAAGCCAAGCTACGGTACGCAGCTACAATGAGCAGTTCTTC.

This clonotype was seen ten or more times. The chain recombines TRBV6-1 with TRBJ2-2; D might be TRBD1 (7 bases). Trimming removed 8 bases at V and 0 bases at J, with 10 bases between. CDR1 MNHNS and CDR2 SASEGT come from the germline V gene. CDR3 length equals 14 residues. CDR3 coding DNA: TGTGCCAGCCGGGGGACAGCGAACACCGGGGAGCTGTTTTTT. Translated, it gives CASRGTANTGELFF.

This clonotype turned up a few times. V is TRBV5-4 and J is TRBJ1-6; 7 bases fit TRBD1. There are 15 residues in the CDR3. Germline V gene lookup returns CDR1 SGHNT and CDR2 YYREEE (reference sequence). V shed 0 bases, J shed 10 bases, and the junction held 7 bases outside the gene matches. The chain's CDR3 is CASSLGQGGGSPLHF. In DNA form, the CDR3 reads TGTGCCAGCAGCTTGGGACAGGGAGGAGGATCACCCCTCCACTTT. Drawing the rest from reference TRBV5-4 and TRBJ1-6, the complete variable domain is ETGVTQSPTHLIKTRGQQVTLRCSSQSGHNTVSWYQQALGQGPQFIFQYYREEENGRGNFPPRFSGLQFPNYSSELNVNALELDDSALYLCASSLGQGGGSPLHFGNGTRLTVT.

As to this clonotype: One end of the junction does not line up with germline, which may come from a read error. This chain connects TRBV4-2 to TRBJ2-1, with D possibly being TRBD2 (5 bases). The germline gives CDR1 LGHNA, CDR2 YNFKEQ. This CDR3 region has 15 residues. The CDR3 bases are TGTGCCATCAGCCCCGGGGTGAGCTGCTACAATGAGCAGTTCTTC. It is translated as CAISPGVSCYNEQFF.

This clonotype was picked up a small number of times. V and J are TRBV28 and TRBJ1-4; unclear D gene. Per the germline V gene, CDR1 is MDHEN and CDR2 is SYDVKM. V shed 3 bases and J shed 4 bases, with 6 bases lying between them. The CDR3 covers 13 residues. The CDR3 DNA reads TGTGCCAGCAGTTTGGGCGGTAATGAAAAACTGTTTTTT. It specifies CASSLGGNEKLFF.

This clonotype has more than one count but fewer than ten. The chain uses TRBV4-1 and TRBJ1-3; D is uncertain. V dropped 4 bases and J dropped 6 bases, with 10 bases sitting between them. CDR1 and CDR2 from the germline V gene are MGHRA and YSYEKL. CDR3 length: 13 residues. The CDR3, as DNA: TGCGCCAGCAGCCCCAAACCAGCAAACACCATATATTTT. Its protein is CASSPKPANTIYF.

V and J are TRBV11-1 and TRBJ1-5, with D possibly being TRBD1 (5 bases). Trimming took 1 base from V and 0 from J, leaving 13 bases between them. CDR3 length: 17 residues. Germline V lookup: CDR1 SGHAT, CDR2 FQDESV (reference sequence). The CDR3 DNA is TGTGCCAGCAGCTTAGATGTATCAGGGTATAGCAATCAGCCCCAGCATTTT. It is translated as CASSLDVSGYSNQPQHF.

This clonotype was recorded at least ten times. This sequence joins TRBV27 and TRBJ2-7; no definite D call. The CDR3 is made up of 13 amino acids. Germline CDR1 MNHEY, CDR2 SMNVEV (reference sequence). V was shortened by 5 bases and J by 2 bases, with 10 bases between the two germline ends. Here the CDR3 DNA reads TGTGCCAGCAGTACCAGGCGTCCCTACGAGCAGTACTTC. As protein: CASSTRRPYEQYF.

This clonotype was picked up many times. This chain uses TRBV7-3 with TRBJ2-7; D is perhaps TRBD2 (6 bases). Trimming left V 3 bases short and J 0 bases short, with 15 bases between. CDR3 length: 16 residues. Germline-derived CDR1 and CDR2 are SGHTA and FQGTGA. CDR3 in amino acids: CASSFPGLLISYEQYV. The CDR3 DNA reads as TGTGCCAGCAGCTTCCCGGGACTCCTAATCTCCTACGAGCAGTACGTC.

The rearrangement links TRBV14 to TRBJ2-2; unclear D gene. CDR1 is SGHDN and CDR2 is FVKESK in the germline V gene. CDR3 length equals 14 residues. Trimming removed 1 base from V and 2 bases from J, with 5 bases in between. CDR3 sequence (DNA): TGTGCCAGCAGCCAAGGACACAACACCGGGGAGCTGTTTTTT. It is translated as CASSQGHNTGELFF.

At least ten counts were recorded for this clonotype. This chain links TRBV4-3 with TRBJ2-4; D perhaps matches TRBD1 (5 bases). Per germline, CDR1 LGHNA and CDR2 YSLEER. V was shortened by 0 bases and J by 2 bases, with 17 bases between the two germline ends. The CDR3 consists of 18 residues. The CDR3 region is CASSQEWFRASSKNIQYF. The CDR3 DNA follows: TGCGCCAGCAGCCAAGAATGGTTCAGGGCTTCCTCCAAAAACATTCAGTACTTC.

On this clonotype: This sequence may be a read error, since a much larger clone differs from it by one base. V gene TRBV28 combines with J gene TRBJ2-3; possible D gene TRBD2, 6 bases. The germline V gene encodes CDR1 MDHEN and CDR2 SYDVKM. The CDR3 loop spans 16 amino acids. CDR3 nucleotides: TGTGTCAGCAGTCCCGGGACTGGAGGGAGCACAGATACGCAGTATTTT. Its protein product is CVSSPGTGGSTDTQYF.

The chain links TRBV9 to TRBJ2-1; the D gene is possibly TRBD2 (6 bases). V was pared by 1 base and J by 3 bases, with 14 bases between. CDR1 and CDR2 (germline): SGDLS, YYNGEE. The CDR3 is 16 amino acids. The CDR3 bases are TGTGCCAGCAGCGTATCTAGAACGGGGGACTACAATGAGCAGTTCTTC. Translating gives CASSVSRTGDYNEQFF.

This clonotype was picked up a small number of times. The chain uses TRBV7-8 and TRBJ2-7; D perhaps matches TRBD2 (6 bases). Trimming removed 10 bases at V and 1 base at J, with 14 bases between. Germline CDR1 and CDR2: SGHVS and FQNEAQ. The CDR3 covers 13 residues. The CDR3 nucleotides read TGTGCCACCCTCCCGGCGGGGTCCTACGAGCAGTACTTC. Protein product: CATLPAGSYEQYF.

Ten or more counts support this clonotype. The gene calls are TRBV6-2 or TRBV6-3 and TRBJ2-6; D uncertain. V lost 4 bases and J lost 0, with 4 bases in between. This CDR3 comprises 14 residues. The germline V gene encodes CDR1 MNHEY and CDR2 SVGEGT. The CDR3: CASSWDSGANVLTF. CDR3 DNA sequence: TGTGCCAGCAGTTGGGACTCTGGGGCCAACGTCCTGACTTTC.

J is TRBJ1-2 and V is TRBV5-1; tentative D call: TRBD1 (5 bases). The V and J ends lost 0 bases and 3 bases respectively, with 12 bases between them. The CDR3 contains 15 residues. In germline, CDR1 is SGHRS, CDR2 YFSETQ. CDR3 residues: CASSLDPGIDYGYTF. The CDR3 DNA follows: TGCGCCAGCAGCTTGGACCCAGGGATCGACTATGGCTACACCTTC.

J is TRBJ2-1 and V is TRBV4-3, with D maybe TRBD2 (5 bases). The germline V gene has CDR1 LGHNA and CDR2 YSLEER. This CDR3 comprises 13 residues. Trimming stripped 5 bases from V and 8 bases from J, with 13 bases between. The CDR3 region has the DNA TGCGCCAGCAGCTCCGGGGAGCACGATGAGCAGTTCTTC. As protein: CASSSGEHDEQFF.

This clonotype appeared a few times. The gene calls are TRBV7-9 and TRBJ1-2; no clear D gene. The CDR3 runs 14 residues. Trimming left V 1 base short and J 8 bases short, with 14 bases between. CDR1 and CDR2 from the germline V gene are SEHNR and FQNEAQ (reference sequence). CDR3 bases: TGTGCCAGCAGCTTAGACCGCCCGAAACCGGGCTACACCTTC. This gives the protein CASSLDRPKPGYTF.

This clonotype was counted ten times or more. The CDR3 here is CASSMVNGLAVYEQYF. The DNA for the CDR3 is TGTGCCAGTAGTATGGTAAATGGACTAGCGGTCTACGAGCAGTACTTC. The chain employs TRBV19 and TRBJ2-7; TRBD2 matches at 10 bases. The CDR3 covers 16 residues. The germline CDR1 and CDR2 sequences are LNHDA and SQIVND (reference sequence). J lost 3 bases, V lost 3 bases, and 8 bases had no gene match.

This clonotype was detected a few times. The chain combines TRBV7-9 with TRBJ1-5; maybe TRBD1 (5 bases). The CDR3 loop spans 13 amino acids. Germline V gene lookup returns CDR1 SEHNR and CDR2 FQNEAQ (reference sequence). V was cut by 5 bases and J by 6 bases, with 11 bases left in between. CDR3: CASSLSGGQPQHF. The CDR3 region has the DNA TGTGCCAGCAGCCTCTCCGGGGGTCAGCCCCAGCATTTT.

The chain has TRBV15 and TRBJ2-3, with D unclear. CDR3 size: 15 residues. Deletions cut 9 bases from V and 0 bases from J, with 16 bases between. Germline V gene lookup returns CDR1 LNHNV and CDR2 YYDKDF (reference sequence). The CDR3 reads CATFPTETSTDTQYF. Here the CDR3 DNA reads TGTGCCACATTTCCGACTGAGACTAGCACAGATACGCAGTATTTT.

The V gene is TRBV7-9, the J gene TRBJ2-5; 12 positions agree with TRBD2. After removal of 8 bases from V and 2 bases from J, the junction contained 12 bases not matched to a gene. Germline CDR1 reads SEHNR; CDR2 reads FQNEAQ (reference sequence). This CDR3 is 17 amino acids long. CDR3 protein: CASHRRTSGVIQETQYF. In DNA form, the CDR3 reads TGTGCCAGCCACCGGAGGACTAGCGGGGTGATACAAGAGACCCAGTACTTC.